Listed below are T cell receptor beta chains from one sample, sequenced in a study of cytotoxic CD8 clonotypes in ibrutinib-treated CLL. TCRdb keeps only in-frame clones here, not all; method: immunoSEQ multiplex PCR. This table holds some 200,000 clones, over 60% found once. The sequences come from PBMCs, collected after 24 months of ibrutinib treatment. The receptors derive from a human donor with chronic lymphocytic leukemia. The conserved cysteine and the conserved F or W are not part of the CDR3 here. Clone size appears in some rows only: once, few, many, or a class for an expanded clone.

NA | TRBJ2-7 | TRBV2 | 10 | ATRSDTYEQY
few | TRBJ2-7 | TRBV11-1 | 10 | ASSLTSYEQY
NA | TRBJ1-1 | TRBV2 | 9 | ASSEYTEAF
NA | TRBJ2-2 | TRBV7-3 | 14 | ASSRDSGRATGELF
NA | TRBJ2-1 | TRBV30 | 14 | AWSLRRGGRVNEQF
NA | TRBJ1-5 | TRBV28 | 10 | ASSRSNQPQH
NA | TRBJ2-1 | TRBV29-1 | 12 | SVAKGLASNEQF
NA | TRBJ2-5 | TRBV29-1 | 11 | SVDPGGRETQY
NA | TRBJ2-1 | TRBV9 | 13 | ASSVGASSYNEQF
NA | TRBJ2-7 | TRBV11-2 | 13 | ASSRTPIADYEQY
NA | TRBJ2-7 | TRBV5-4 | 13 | ASSLPGVSSYEQY
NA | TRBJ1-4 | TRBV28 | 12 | ASRHTYRGPKLF
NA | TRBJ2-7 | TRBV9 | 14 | ASSVGSSGSSYEQY
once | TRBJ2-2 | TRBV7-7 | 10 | ASSSSTGELF
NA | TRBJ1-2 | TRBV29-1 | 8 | SATGGGYT
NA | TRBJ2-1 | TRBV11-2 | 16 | ASSPTASGSGSYNEQF
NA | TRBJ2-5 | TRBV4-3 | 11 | ASSQWPQETQY
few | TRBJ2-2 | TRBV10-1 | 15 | ASSPRLAVMGAGELF
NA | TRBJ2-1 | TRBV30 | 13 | AWSGSPGAYNEQF
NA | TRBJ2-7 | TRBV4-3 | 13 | ASSHRAGQVREQY
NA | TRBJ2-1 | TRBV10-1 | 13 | ASSDSTSGYNEQF
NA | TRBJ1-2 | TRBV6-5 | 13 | ASSYRTGRGGGYT
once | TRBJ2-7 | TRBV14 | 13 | ASSQFGLLSYEQY
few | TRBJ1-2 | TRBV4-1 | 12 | ASSQDRGSYGYT
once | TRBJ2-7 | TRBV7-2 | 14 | ASSGGLAAAGYEQY
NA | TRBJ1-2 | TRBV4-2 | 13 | ASSPTPDRNYGYT
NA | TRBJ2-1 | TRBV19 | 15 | ASSKVRGRTGDNEQF
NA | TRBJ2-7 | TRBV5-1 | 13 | ASSPGLAGSYEQY
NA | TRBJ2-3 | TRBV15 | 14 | ATSRGLAGVPDTQY
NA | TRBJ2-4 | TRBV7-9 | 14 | ASSLGWGVSKNIQY
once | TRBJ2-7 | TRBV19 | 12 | ASRERGQNYEQY
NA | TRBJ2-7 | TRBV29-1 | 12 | SVVSRQGSYEQY
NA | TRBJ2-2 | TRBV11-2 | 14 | ASSLPSSGGAGELF
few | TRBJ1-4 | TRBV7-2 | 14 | ASSSAMTGVGEKLF
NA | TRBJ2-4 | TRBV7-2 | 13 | ASSLRPGLVDIQY
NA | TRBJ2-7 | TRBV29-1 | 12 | SVEDGAGDDEQY
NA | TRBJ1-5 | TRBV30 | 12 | AWSGLTSNQPQH
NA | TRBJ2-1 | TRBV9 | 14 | ASSGLLAGSYNEQF
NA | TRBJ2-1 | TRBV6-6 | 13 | ASSRQGAAYNEQF
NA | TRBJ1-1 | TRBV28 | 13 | ASSSGQGGHTEAF
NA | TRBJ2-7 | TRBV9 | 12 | ASSVGPSDYEQY
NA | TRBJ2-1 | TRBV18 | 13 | ASSPSGSGGNEQF
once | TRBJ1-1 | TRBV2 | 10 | ASGSGISEAF